What follows describes a single T cell receptor beta chain. Its antigen is as yet unknown. The assay was immunoSEQ multiplex PCR, and TCRdb's table has in-frame clones only and misses some. The data contain about 130,000 clones, 86% of them singletons. The data were taken from a study of T cell responses to AZD1222 COVID-19 vaccine. V was clipped by 1 base and J by 7 bases, with 13 bases between them. This CDR3 comprises 14 residues. Germline-derived CDR1 and CDR2 are LGHDT and YNNKEL (reference sequence). Study-level points and caveats: Seropositive status at baseline applied to only six AZD1222 recipients. Donors, mostly white British, included more females; clonal diversity was possibly underestimated. The study sampled repertoires only after the peak T cell response. Spike as a whole was targeted by vaccine-associated CD4 TCRs, dominant at 160-218 and 743-854.

Sequenced material: peripheral blood, taken on day 0 of AZD1222 vaccination. The clonotype was recovered from an adult in good health. The rearrangement links TRBV3-1 (or the pseudogene TRBV3-2) to TRBJ1-2; D is ambiguous. In DNA form, the CDR3 reads TGTGCCAGCAGCCAAGCAACTACACCGGGTGGCTACACCTTC. Amino acid sequence: CASSQATTPGGYTF.